This paragraph reports one T cell receptor (beta chain). CDR1 and CDR2 (germline): SGHRS, YFSETQ. This CDR3 spans 15 amino acids. Trimming took off 2 bases at V and 0 bases at J, with 12 bases between the two ends. A multiplex PCR was run with 60 Vbeta primers and 13 Jbeta primers. Repertoires were generated with immunoSEQ multiplex PCR, while TCRdb's copy carries only in-frame clones and drops some. The data hold fewer than 85,000 clones, with 78% observed a single time. The data were obtained in a study of cytomegalovirus exposure and HLA in healthy donors. Sample: PBMCs. The V and J genes are TRBV5-1 and TRBJ2-7, with D unclear. This TCR was recovered from a man between 18 and 35 years old in good health and CMV-seropositive. The CDR3 region is CASSFMGKSSYEQYF. DNA for the CDR3: TGCGCCAGCAGCTTCATGGGCAAAAGCTCCTACGAGCAGTACTTC. The entire variable domain, with the rest obtained from reference TRBV5-1 and TRBJ2-7, is as follows: KAGVTQTPRYLIKTRGQQVTLSCSPISGHRSVSWYQQTPGQGLQFLFEYFSETQRNKGNFPGRFSGRQFSNSRSEMNVSTLELGDSALYLCASSFMGKSSYEQYFGPGTRLTVT.